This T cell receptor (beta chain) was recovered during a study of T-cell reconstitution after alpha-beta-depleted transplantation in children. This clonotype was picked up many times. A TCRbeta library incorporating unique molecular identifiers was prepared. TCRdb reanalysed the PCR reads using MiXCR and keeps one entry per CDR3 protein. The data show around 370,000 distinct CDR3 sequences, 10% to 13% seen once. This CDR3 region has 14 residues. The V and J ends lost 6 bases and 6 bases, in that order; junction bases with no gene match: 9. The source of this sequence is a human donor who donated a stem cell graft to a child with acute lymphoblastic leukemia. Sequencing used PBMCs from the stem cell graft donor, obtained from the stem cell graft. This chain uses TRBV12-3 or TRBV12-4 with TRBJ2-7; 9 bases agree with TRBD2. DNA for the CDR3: TGTGCCAGCAGAACCTCCGGGACTAGCAGCGAGCAGTACTTC. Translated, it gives CASRTSGTSSEQYF.